This T cell receptor beta chain was identified during a study of T cells in Graves' hyperthyroidism and ophthalmopathy. Researchers took RNA transcripts and amplified the TCR beta CDR3 regions from them. When the TCR CDR3 underwent first-round RT-PCR, the HTBI primer set was used. TCRdb recomputed calls from the multiplex PCR reads with MiXCR, one row per CDR3 protein. Of roughly 400,000 distinct CDR3 sequences in the sample, 11% to 15% were seen once. This clonotype was observed a handful of times. With 1 base clipped from V and 7 bases from J, the junction kept 10 bases outside the gene matches. The CDR3 has 15 residues. Germline CDR1 and CDR2: DFQATT and SNEGSKA (reference sequence).

V and J are TRBV20-1 and TRBJ1-5; 7 bases are shared with TRBD1. The TCR was taken from a middle-aged man with Graves' ophthalmopathy. Sample: blood. The CDR3 region is CSARGRQGSGQPQHF. CDR3 nucleotide sequence: TGCAGTGCTAGAGGAAGACAGGGCTCAGGGCAGCCCCAGCATTTT.